The 13 T cell receptor beta chains presented below share a single source sample, sequenced in a study of T cell changes during pregnancy in multiple sclerosis. Using immunoSEQ multiplex PCR, the repertoire was profiled, and TCRdb retains in-frame clones only, with some absent. The sample holds 35,000 to 50,000 clones; roughly 90% are singletons and the top ten take more than 0.9%. The sequencing here drew on CD4+ T cells from peripheral blood mononuclear cells, taken in the second trimester of pregnancy. These receptor sequences come from a female donor with multiple sclerosis, enrolled in a pregnancy study.

The chain has TRBV5-4 and TRBJ2-5; D might be TRBD1 (6 bases). This CDR3 contains 14 residues. Germline CDR1 and CDR2: SGHNT and YYREEE (reference sequence). The germline V and J ends were trimmed by 0 bases and 2 bases, with 8 bases remaining between them. CDR3 amino acids: CASSLAQGQETQYF. For the CDR3, the DNA is TGTGCCAGCAGCTTGGCGCAGGGGCAAGAGACCCAGTACTTC.

This rearrangement joins TRBV2 to TRBJ2-2; D may be TRBD1 (5 bases). CDR3 length: 11 residues. Between the trimmed V and J ends, which lost 7 bases and 7 bases, there was a span of 7 bases. CDR1 SNHLY and CDR2 FYNNEI come from the germline V gene. CDR3 residues: CASTGYGELFF. DNA for the CDR3: TGTGCCAGCACAGGGTACGGGGAGCTGTTTTTT.

The chain recombines TRBV2 with TRBJ1-2; D is unresolved. The CDR3 is made up of 14 amino acids. The germline V and J ends were trimmed by 0 bases and 8 bases, with 13 bases remaining between them. The germline V gene has CDR1 SNHLY and CDR2 FYNNEI. CDR3 sequence: CASSEASRLQGYTF. DNA of the CDR3: TGTGCCAGCAGTGAAGCCAGCAGGTTGCAGGGCTACACCTTC.

The chain uses TRBV15 and TRBJ2-3; 9 positions agree with TRBD2. Germline values: CDR1 LNHNV, CDR2 YYDKDF (reference sequence). The V gene end was trimmed by 7 bases and the J gene end by 4 bases; junction bases not matched to a gene: 9. This CDR3 region has 15 residues. This CDR3 reads CATNRGGRGSDTQYF. In DNA form, the CDR3 reads TGTGCCACCAACCGTGGCGGGAGGGGGTCAGATACGCAGTATTTT.

The rearrangement uses TRBV19 and TRBJ1-1; D may be TRBD1 (5 bases). This CDR3 contains 14 residues. V was pared by 3 bases and J by 1 base, with 9 bases between. CDR1 LNHDA and CDR2 SQIVND come from the germline V gene (reference sequence). CDR3 bases: TGTGCCAGTAGTATGAACGGGGGGAACACTGAAGCTTTCTTT. Amino acids: CASSMNGGNTEAFF.

The chain joins TRBV4-2 to TRBJ1-4; D call uncertain. The CDR3 loop spans 17 amino acids. Germline V lookup: CDR1 LGHNA, CDR2 YNFKEQ. Trimming left V 2 bases short and J 1 base short, with 14 bases between. Here the CDR3 DNA reads TGTGCCAGCAGCCAATCCATCTCGCCGGTAACTAATGAAAAACTGTTTTTT. Translation gives CASSQSISPVTNEKLFF.

V usage is TRBV28 and J usage is TRBJ1-2; D remains unclear. Germline lookup yields CDR1 MDHEN and CDR2 SYDVKM. CDR3 length: 14 amino acids. Trimming stripped 2 bases from V and 1 base from J, with 8 bases between. DNA for the CDR3: TGTGCCAGCAGTTTAGTCGGGAATAACTATGGCTACACCTTC. This codes for CASSLVGNNYGYTF.

V and J are TRBV5-1 and TRBJ2-7, with D possibly TRBD1 on 5 matching bases. The V gene lost 3 bases and the J gene lost 11 bases, with 18 bases spanning the gap. This CDR3 has 13 amino acids. Looked up from germline, CDR1 is SGHRS and CDR2 is YFSETQ. CDR3 sequence: CASSSDGQGQEYF. CDR3 in DNA: TGCGCCAGCAGCTCCGATGGTCAGGGCCAGGAGTACTTC.

V gene TRBV28 combines with J gene TRBJ2-7; TRBD1 matches at 8 bases. The V and J ends lost 3 bases and 5 bases, in that order; junction bases with no gene match: 15. The germline gives CDR1 MDHEN, CDR2 SYDVKM. The length of the CDR3 is 17 residues. CDR3 in amino acids: CASSFSFMAGGRDEQYF. The CDR3 DNA reads TGTGCCAGCAGTTTCTCTTTTATGGCAGGGGGCAGGGACGAGCAGTACTTC.

The chain links TRBV19 to TRBJ2-2, with TRBD2 matching 14 bases. J gave up 1 base and V 5 bases, and 6 bases lay outside the gene matches. CDR1 and CDR2 (germline): LNHDA, SQIVND (reference sequence). This CDR3 contains 18 residues. CDR3: CASSLTGTSGRNTGELFF. In DNA, the CDR3 is TGTGCCAGTAGTCTTACTGGGACTAGCGGGAGGAACACCGGGGAGCTGTTTTTT.

This rearrangement joins TRBV5-4 to TRBJ2-2; D unresolved. V gave up 4 bases and J gave up 0 bases, with 13 bases separating them. CDR1 SGHNT and CDR2 YYREEE come from the germline V gene (reference sequence). This CDR3 has 16 residues. The CDR3 DNA sequence: TGTGCCAGCAGCCCCCGGAGTTCCGCGAACACCGGGGAGCTGTTTTTT. Amino acid sequence: CASSPRSSANTGELFF.

V is TRBV5-8 and J is TRBJ1-2, with D hard to call. Germline values: CDR1 SGHTS, CDR2 YDEGEE. Trimming took off 0 bases at V and 4 bases at J, with 7 bases between the two ends. This CDR3 has 13 amino acids. DNA for the CDR3: TGTGCCAGCAGCTTGGTCGAACTCTATGGCTACACCTTC. This sequence encodes CASSLVELYGYTF.

The V call is TRBV6-1, the J call TRBJ2-1; 9 bases map to TRBD1. The CDR3 is 14 residues long. Per germline, CDR1 MNHNS and CDR2 SASEGT. J was trimmed by 6 bases and V by 4 bases; bases with no gene match: 4. The DNA for the CDR3 is TGTGCCAGCAGTGGGACAGGGGTTCGCAATGAGCAGTTCTTC. Protein sequence: CASSGTGVRNEQFF.